The clone carrying this TCR beta chain showed up just once. The antigen is unknown. The data belong to a study of T cell repertoires in cytomegalovirus infection. TCRdb re-derived calls from the reads in MiXCR, one entry per CDR3 protein. This sample has roughly 150,000 distinct CDR3 sequences, with around a quarter found just once. Whole-study results and caveats: There were HLA-C-restricted CMV-specific TCR beta clonotypes dominating the ex vivo response.

This CDR3 has 14 amino acids. Germline V lookup: CDR1 SGHRS, CDR2 YFSETQ. The V segment lost 4 bases and the J segment 7 bases; nucleotides outside the gene matches: 6. Material for sequencing was PBMCs. The clonotype comes from a human donor in good health (CMV status not recorded). Some clones in this sample may be carry-over from other donors' samples. The chain employs TRBV5-1 and TRBJ1-4; TRBD1 matches at 8 bases. CDR3 residues: CASSDTGGVEKLFF. DNA for the CDR3: TGCGCCAGCAGCGATACAGGGGGTGTTGAAAAACTGTTTTTT.